The 13 T cell receptor beta chains below were found in one sample sequenced in a study of tumor-infiltrating lymphocytes in primary liver carcinoma. Making TCR beta cDNA involved approximately 520 ng total RNA and a constant-region primer. What produced the TCR beta libraries was three nested multiplex PCR rounds using slightly modified ARM-PCR. Two initial PCR rounds of approximately 10 cycles each paired TRBV1-TRBV30 forward primers with a C-beta reverse primer. TCRdb re-analysed the multiplex PCR reads in MiXCR, keeping a single row per CDR3 protein. Counted here are 120,000 or so distinct CDR3 sequences, 55% to 75% occurring once; the ten biggest clones make up roughly 9%. RNA and DNA were co-extracted from around 20-30 mg of unsorted bulk tissue. Sequenced input: liver tumor tissue from sampling region 1. As for subset: tumor region T1, superior pole. These TCRs come from a woman between 55 and 75 years old with primary liver carcinoma and hepatitis B virus infection.

The chain joins TRBV13 to TRBJ2-1, with 9 bases matching TRBD2. Per the germline V gene, CDR1 is PRHDT and CDR2 is FYEKMQ (reference sequence). The CDR3 totals 17 residues. The trim removed 7 bases at V and 5 bases at J, leaving 15 bases unmatched. The CDR3 here is CASILAGSGRYHNEQFF. The DNA of the CDR3 is TGTGCCAGCATACTAGCGGGTTCTGGGAGATACCACAATGAGCAGTTCTTC. The entire variable domain, with the rest obtained from reference TRBV13 and TRBJ2-1, is as follows: AAGVIQSPRHLIKEKRETATLKCYPIPRHDTVYWYQQGPGQDPQFLISFYEKMQSDKGSIPDRFSAQQFSDYHSELNMSSLELGDSALYFCASILAGSGRYHNEQFFGPGTRLTVL.

This clonotype was observed at least ten times. The rearrangement links TRBV30 to TRBJ2-1; TRBD2 aligns across 9 bases. The CDR3 totals 14 residues. In germline, CDR1 is GTSNPN, CDR2 SVGIG (reference sequence). The trim removed 5 bases at V and 7 bases at J, leaving 9 bases unmatched. CDR3 residues: CAWGSGTSINEQFF. As DNA, the CDR3 is TGTGCCTGGGGCTCCGGGACTAGCATAAATGAGCAGTTCTTC. Based on the CDR3 plus reference TRBV30 and TRBJ2-1, the full variable domain is SQTIHQWPATLVQPVGSPLSLECTVEGTSNPNLYWYRQAAGRGLQLLFYSVGIGQISSEVPQNLSASRPQDRQFILSSKKLLLSDSGFYLCAWGSGTSINEQFFGPGTRLTVL.

Regarding this clonotype: This may stem from a read error, because a much larger clone lies one nucleotide away. The CDR3: CASSQASGVAEASF. For the CDR3, the DNA is TGCGCCAGCAGCCAAGCTTCGGGGGTCGCTGAAGCTTCCTTT. V usage is TRBV4-1 and J usage is TRBJ1-1; a weak D match, TRBD1 (5 bases). Germline CDR1 and CDR2: MGHRA and YSYEKL. The CDR3 has 14 residues.

V gene TRBV29-1 combines with J gene TRBJ1-1; D is possibly TRBD1 (5 bases). This CDR3 has 9 amino acids. Germline V gives CDR1 SQVTM, CDR2 ANQGSEA. Here the CDR3 reads CIGGDGAFF. DNA for the CDR3: TGCATCGGAGGGGATGGAGCTTTCTTT.

About this clonotype: A junction boundary mismatches the germline segment, possibly from a read error. V gene TRBV11-2 combines with J gene TRBJ1-6; D perhaps matches TRBD1 (6 bases). This CDR3 has 15 residues. Germline CDR1 SGHAT, CDR2 FQNNGV. In DNA, the CDR3 is TGCGCCAGCAGCTTAGATTGGACAGTGGAGTCACCCCTCCACTTT. It specifies CASSLDWTVESPLHF.

This clonotype was found a few times. Lacking the conserved final phenylalanine or tryptophan, this CDR3 likely reflects a read error. This chain links TRBV28 with TRBJ2-1, with unresolved D. Germline CDR1 MDHEN, CDR2 SYDVKM. Trimming shortened V by 6 bases and J by 0 bases, and 15 bases separated the two germline ends. This CDR3 comprises 16 residues. DNA of the CDR3: TGTGCCAGCAGCCCCCAGGTTCGGAGCTCCTACAATGAGCAGTTCCTC. It specifies CASSPQVRSSYNEQFL.

Concerning this clonotype: A much larger clone sits a single nucleotide away, making a read error possible. The V and J genes are TRBV12-3 or TRBV12-4 and TRBJ2-7; a weak D match, TRBD2 (5 bases). The V and J ends lost 3 bases and 9 bases respectively, with 18 bases between them. CDR3 length: 14 amino acids. Written as DNA, the CDR3 is TGTGCCAGCAGTTTGGGTAGAGGAGGCACGGGGCAGTACTTC. Translated, it gives CASSLGRGGTGQYF.

As for this clonotype: An end of the junction differs from the germline gene, which may be a read error. The J gene is TRBJ2-3, the V gene TRBV7-8; 11 nucleotides match TRBD2. The germline V gene encodes CDR1 SGHVS and CDR2 FQNEAQ. This CDR3 is 13 amino acids long. The CDR3 nucleotides are TGTGTCAGCAGCTTATCGTCGGGACTAGCGGCGTATTTT. This translates into CVSSLSSGLAAYF.

The rearrangement uses TRBV5-1 and TRBJ1-1; 9 bases are a match to TRBD1. Losses at the gene ends were 1 base for V and 2 bases for J; bases not matched to a gene: 6. Germline values: CDR1 SGHRS, CDR2 YFSETQ. There are 16 residues in the CDR3. CDR3 loop: CASSLRIQGANTEAFF. The CDR3 region has the DNA TGCGCCAGCAGCTTGAGGATACAGGGGGCAAACACTGAAGCTTTCTTT.

About this clonotype itself: One junction end disagrees with the germline gene, perhaps due to a read error. The rearrangement joins TRBV11-2 to TRBJ2-5; a possible D gene is TRBD1 (6 bases). CDR3 length: 13 residues. Per germline, CDR1 SGHAT and CDR2 FQNNGV. The CDR3 reads CTISAPGVKTLYF. The DNA for the CDR3 is TGTACCATCAGCGCTCCAGGGGTAAAGACCCTGTACTTC.

As for this clonotype: This could be a read error, since a much larger clone is one nucleotide away. The chain uses TRBV29-1 and TRBJ2-1; tentative D call: TRBD2 (5 bases). Germline assignment: CDR1 SQVTM and CDR2 ANQGSEA. The CDR3 has 15 residues. Between the trimmed V and J ends, which lost 3 bases and 0 bases, there was a span of 12 bases. The CDR3, as DNA: TGCAGCGTTGAGGCTAGCAGAAGCTCCTACAATGAGCAGTTCTTC. This codes for CSVEASRSSYNEQFF.

Details on this clonotype: The junction shows a germline mismatch at one end, possibly a read error. The V gene is TRBV28, the J gene TRBJ2-5, with D tentatively TRBD1 (5 bases). Germline V gene data show CDR1 as MDHEN and CDR2 as SYDVKM. This CDR3 has 14 amino acids. CDR3 nucleotides: TGTACCAGCAACCGATGGGGCAGACAAGAGACCCAGTACTTC. Protein: CTSNRWGRQETQYF.

This clonotype occurred once. A much larger clone sits a single nucleotide away, making a read error possible. The chain is built from TRBV6-1 and TRBJ2-1, with 8 bases fitting TRBD1. CDR3 size: 15 residues. Germline V lookup: CDR1 MNHNS, CDR2 SASEGT. V dropped 5 bases and J dropped 1; count of bases not matched to a gene: 4. The CDR3 reads CASSTGTGSYNEQFF. CDR3 bases: TGTGCCAGCAGTACAGGGACAGGTTCCTACAATGAGCAGTTCTTC.